Following are 18 T cell receptor beta chains from one sample sequenced in a study of cytomegalovirus exposure and HLA in healthy donors. Primers: 60 Vbeta forward and 13 Jbeta reverse. Generated by immunoSEQ multiplex PCR, the TCRdb table keeps only in-frame clones and is missing some. This sample has some 150,000 clones; roughly 80% occur once, and the top ten carry around 0.8%. Sequencing was done on a sample of PBMCs. Receptors were obtained from a woman in her late teens or twenties in good health and CMV-seronegative.

This sequence joins TRBV27 and TRBJ1-5; the D gene is possibly TRBD1 (6 bases). Looked up from germline, CDR1 is MNHEY and CDR2 is SMNVEV (reference sequence). The length of the CDR3 is 15 residues. V was clipped by 6 bases and J by 4 bases, with 16 bases between them. The CDR3 nucleotides are TGTGCCAGCAGCCAAAACCGGGACACAAATCAGCCCCAGCATTTT. Protein sequence: CASSQNRDTNQPQHF.

The J gene is TRBJ2-7, the V gene TRBV7-9, with D perhaps matching TRBD1 (5 bases). Deletions cut 1 base from V and 3 bases from J, with 10 bases between. CDR1 is SEHNR and CDR2 is FQNEAQ in the germline V gene (reference sequence). This CDR3 comprises 14 residues. The CDR3: CASSLGAGNYEQYF. CDR3 nucleotide sequence: TGTGCCAGCAGCTTAGGTGCAGGGAACTACGAGCAGTACTTC. Full variable domain (missing parts from reference TRBV7-9 and TRBJ2-7): DTGVSQNPRHKITKRGQNVTFRCDPISEHNRLYWYRQTLGQGPEFLTYFQNEAQLEKSRLLSDRFSAERPKGSFSTLEIQRTEQGDSAMYLCASSLGAGNYEQYFGPGTRLTVT.

The V call is TRBV5-6, the J call TRBJ2-7, with 12 nucleotides matching TRBD2. The J segment lost 11 bases and the V segment lost 4 bases, leaving 10 bases of the junction unmatched. The CDR3 runs to 14 residues. Germline loops: CDR1 SGHDT, CDR2 YYEEEE. The CDR3 DNA is TGTGCCAGCAGCCCCTGGCGGCTAGCGGGAGGGGAGTACTTC. Amino acid sequence: CASSPWRLAGGEYF.

The V gene is TRBV18, the J gene TRBJ2-1, with D perhaps matching TRBD1 (5 bases). The germline CDR1 and CDR2 sequences are KGHSH and LQKENI. V was cut by 6 bases and J by 3 bases, with 9 bases left in between. This CDR3 region has 13 residues. The CDR3 region has the DNA TGTGCCAGCTCGGTAGGGGTCTACAATGAGCAGTTCTTC. Amino acids: CASSVGVYNEQFF.

This chain uses TRBV6-6 with TRBJ1-2; 11 nucleotides agree with TRBD1. This CDR3 contains 16 residues. Germline V gene lookup returns CDR1 MNHNY and CDR2 SVGAGI (reference sequence). The J segment lost 5 bases and the V segment lost 4 bases, leaving 9 bases of the junction unmatched. The chain's CDR3 is CASSSMGQGGAYGYTF. CDR3 nucleotides: TGTGCCAGCAGTTCAATGGGACAGGGGGGAGCATATGGCTACACCTTC.

The chain joins TRBV28 to TRBJ2-3; 9 bases map to TRBD2. The CDR3 covers 17 residues. Per germline, CDR1 MDHEN and CDR2 SYDVKM. V lost 3 bases to trimming and J lost 6 bases; unmatched junction nucleotides: 13. CDR3 sequence: CASSFLGRKSGRDTQYF. CDR3 nucleotides: TGTGCCAGCAGTTTTTTGGGTAGGAAAAGCGGGAGGGATACGCAGTATTTT.

This rearrangement joins TRBV28 to TRBJ2-6; no firm D call. Germline V gene data show CDR1 as MDHEN and CDR2 as SYDVKM. V was trimmed by 5 bases and J by 0 bases, leaving 11 bases between them. The CDR3 sequence is 16 residues long. The CDR3 region has the DNA TGTGCCAGCAGTACCCCAGGCCGCTCTGGGGCCAACGTCCTGACTTTC. This translates into CASSTPGRSGANVLTF.

The chain carries TRBV27 and TRBJ1-1; perhaps TRBD1 as D (6 bases). Germline V lookup: CDR1 MNHEY, CDR2 SMNVEV (reference sequence). This CDR3 has 14 amino acids. V was pared by 1 base and J by 7 bases, with 13 bases between. In DNA form, the CDR3 reads TGTGCCAGCAGTTTATGGGGGGGCTCTGGTGAAGCTTTCTTT. Residues: CASSLWGGSGEAFF.

The chain has TRBV19 and TRBJ1-5; TRBD1 matches at 7 bases. The V gene's germline CDR1 is LNHDA and CDR2 SQIVND (reference sequence). The CDR3 runs 15 residues. Trimming took 6 bases from V and 3 from J; bases not matched to a gene: 8. In DNA form, the CDR3 reads TGTGCCAGTAGGTCGACAGGGTCCTCCAATCAGCCCCAGCATTTT. Its translation is CASRSTGSSNQPQHF.

This rearrangement joins TRBV5-6 to TRBJ2-7; TRBD1 matches 9 bases. The V gene end was trimmed by 2 bases and the J gene end by 5 bases; junction bases not matched to a gene: 8. CDR3 length: 15 amino acids. The V gene's germline CDR1 is SGHDT and CDR2 YYEEEE. CDR3 protein: CASSFWDREVHEQYF. CDR3 in DNA: TGTGCCAGCAGCTTCTGGGACAGGGAAGTACACGAGCAGTACTTC.

This chain joins TRBV2 and TRBJ2-7; 7 nucleotides line up with TRBD1. This CDR3 region has 14 residues. Trimming took 7 bases from V and 4 from J; bases not matched to a gene: 10. CDR1 SNHLY and CDR2 FYNNEI come from the germline V gene. The CDR3 nucleotides read TGTGCCAGCACTCTCGGACAGGTATTTTACGAGCAGTACTTC. It specifies CASTLGQVFYEQYF.

The rearrangement uses TRBV6-5 and TRBJ1-5, with a tentative D call TRBD1 (6 bases). The CDR3 is 14 amino acids. V was shortened by 8 bases and J by 4 bases, with 15 bases between the two germline ends. The germline V gene has CDR1 MNHEY and CDR2 SVGAGI. The chain's CDR3 is CASGSRGENQPQHF. The CDR3 bases are TGTGCCAGCGGCAGCAGGGGAGAGAATCAGCCCCAGCATTTT.

The chain joins TRBV7-3 to TRBJ2-3, with TRBD2 matching over 8 bases. CDR3 size: 16 residues. From germline, CDR1 is SGHTA and CDR2 FQGTGA. J lost 9 bases, V lost 0 bases, and 11 bases had no gene match. The CDR3 is CASSLTAGANQGTQYF. DNA for the CDR3: TGTGCCAGCAGCTTAACAGCGGGAGCTAATCAGGGCACGCAGTATTTT.

The chain employs TRBV11-2 and TRBJ1-2; 7 positions match TRBD1. V lost 5 bases to trimming and J lost 5 bases; unmatched junction nucleotides: 20. The CDR3 is made up of 18 amino acids. The V gene's germline CDR1 is SGHAT and CDR2 FQNNGV. The CDR3 sequence is CASSQLRDSPAGGYGYTF. As DNA, the CDR3 is TGTGCCAGCAGCCAGCTCCGGGACAGTCCCGCCGGCGGATATGGCTACACCTTC.

This CDR3 is CASSSTIPDQETQYF. The CDR3, as DNA: TGCGCCAGCAGCTCGACAATCCCGGACCAAGAGACCCAGTACTTC. The J gene is TRBJ2-5, the V gene TRBV5-1, with D unresolved. V lost 3 bases, J lost 0 bases, and 12 bases lay in between. CDR3 size: 15 residues. Germline CDR1 reads SGHRS; CDR2 reads YFSETQ.

This clone was seen only once. The gene calls are TRBV7-8 and TRBJ2-3; 7 nucleotides line up with TRBD1. V dropped 5 bases and J dropped 3; count of bases not matched to a gene: 8. Per germline, CDR1 SGHVS and CDR2 FQNEAQ. The CDR3 is 15 amino acids. DNA for the CDR3: TGTGCCAGCAGCACCTCAGGGGGTTTGACAGATACGCAGTATTTT. Translating gives CASSTSGGLTDTQYF.

The chain carries TRBV28 and TRBJ2-5, with D possibly being TRBD1 (6 bases). Trimming stripped 2 bases from V and 7 bases from J, with 20 bases between. CDR1 is MDHEN and CDR2 is SYDVKM in the germline V gene. This CDR3 has 16 amino acids. CDR3 coding DNA: TGTGCCAGCAGTTTACCCGGGGCATCCTTAGGGGGGACCCAGTACTTC. Translation: CASSLPGASLGGTQYF.

The V call is TRBV2, the J call TRBJ1-2; 8 bases map to TRBD1. Germline V gene lookup returns CDR1 SNHLY and CDR2 FYNNEI. The CDR3 has 15 residues. The V gene end was trimmed by 11 bases and the J gene end by 6 bases; junction bases not matched to a gene: 17. Here the CDR3 reads CAGTRKHDRGDGYTF. CDR3 DNA sequence: TGTGCCGGTACCCGTAAACATGACAGGGGAGATGGCTACACCTTC. The whole variable domain, filled in from reference TRBV2 and TRBJ1-2, reads EPEVTQTPSHQVTQMGQEVILRCVPISNHLYFYWYRQILGQKVEFLVSFYNNEISEKSEIFDDQFSVERPDGSNFTLKIRSTKLEDSAMYFCAGTRKHDRGDGYTFGSGTRLTVV.